Listed below are T cell receptor beta chains from one sample, sequenced in a study of T cell repertoires in cytomegalovirus infection. In TCRdb, the reads were re-called with MiXCR into one record per CDR3 protein. The data hold fewer than 350,000 distinct CDR3 sequences, with 9.5% observed a single time. Material for sequencing was PBMCs. These receptors originate from a human donor in good health (CMV status not recorded). Some clones in this sample may be carry-over from other donors' samples. Both conserved end residues are trimmed from each CDR3. D genes are given only for firm matches.

j_gene: TRBJ2-3
len: 16
d_gene: TRBD1
v_gene: TRBV7-9
CDR3aa: ASAPPFSGQGWSDTQY

j_gene: TRBJ2-7
len: 11
d_gene: .
v_gene: TRBV11-2
CDR3aa: ASSLWEAYEQY

j_gene: TRBJ2-2
len: 11
d_gene: .
v_gene: TRBV7-3
CDR3aa: ASSGQNTGELF

j_gene: TRBJ1-3
len: 14
d_gene: TRBD1
v_gene: TRBV7-9
CDR3aa: ASSDRGLNSGNTIY

j_gene: TRBJ2-7
len: 14
d_gene: .
v_gene: TRBV4-2
CDR3aa: ASSQALGGGRYEQY

j_gene: TRBJ2-3
len: 12
d_gene: TRBD1
v_gene: TRBV28
CDR3aa: ASSFSQGVVTQY

j_gene: TRBJ2-2
len: 12
d_gene: TRBD1
v_gene: TRBV7-2
CDR3aa: ATKGGAVPGELF

j_gene: TRBJ2-3
len: 12
d_gene: .
v_gene: TRBV28
CDR3aa: ASSLNGLGTTQY

j_gene: TRBJ1-2
len: 11
d_gene: TRBD1
v_gene: TRBV7-9
CDR3aa: ASSSGTGQSYT

j_gene: TRBJ2-7
len: 13
d_gene: TRBD2
v_gene: TRBV4-1
CDR3aa: ASSSTSAMSYEQY

j_gene: TRBJ1-4
len: 14
d_gene: .
v_gene: TRBV12-3/TRBV12-4
CDR3aa: ASSRGGGRTNEKLF

j_gene: TRBJ2-2
len: 13
d_gene: TRBD1
v_gene: TRBV7-6
CDR3aa: ASRPDRGGTGELF

j_gene: TRBJ2-1
len: 9
d_gene: .
v_gene: TRBV4-3
CDR3aa: ASSQAAEQF

j_gene: TRBJ2-7
len: 11
d_gene: .
v_gene: TRBV7-2
CDR3aa: ASSSVRSYEQY

j_gene: TRBJ1-4
len: 13
d_gene: .
v_gene: TRBV3-1
CDR3aa: ASSQYGDRNEKLF

j_gene: TRBJ2-5
len: 12
d_gene: .
v_gene: TRBV5-1
CDR3aa: ASSLSPTQETQY

j_gene: TRBJ1-2
len: 10
d_gene: .
v_gene: TRBV7-2
CDR3aa: ASSQGDYGYT

j_gene: TRBJ2-3
len: 11
d_gene: .
v_gene: TRBV6-1
CDR3aa: ASTPSQSDTQY

j_gene: TRBJ2-1
len: 14
d_gene: .
v_gene: TRBV19
CDR3aa: ASSIDQGRQYNEQF

j_gene: TRBJ2-1
len: 11
d_gene: .
v_gene: TRBV7-9
CDR3aa: ASSGTAYNEQF

j_gene: TRBJ2-3
len: 15
d_gene: TRBD2
v_gene: TRBV4-2
CDR3aa: ASSPTGAGGNTDTQY

j_gene: TRBJ1-3
len: 12
d_gene: .
v_gene: TRBV6-8
CDR3aa: ASSQDGGGNTIY

j_gene: TRBJ1-1
len: 10
d_gene: .
v_gene: TRBV2
CDR3aa: ASSDRYTEAF

j_gene: TRBJ2-2
len: 14
d_gene: .
v_gene: TRBV12-3/TRBV12-4
CDR3aa: ASRRATGGVTGELF

j_gene: TRBJ1-3
len: 13
d_gene: .
v_gene: TRBV7-2
CDR3aa: ASSLGQRIGNTIY

j_gene: TRBJ2-5
len: 11
d_gene: .
v_gene: TRBV12-3/TRBV12-4
CDR3aa: ASSLAGTETQY

j_gene: TRBJ2-5
len: 13
d_gene: TRBD2
v_gene: TRBV7-2
CDR3aa: ASRPSGGSRETQY

j_gene: TRBJ2-1
len: 10
d_gene: .
v_gene: TRBV12-3/TRBV12-4
CDR3aa: ASRQLAGEQF

j_gene: TRBJ2-3
len: 12
d_gene: TRBD1
v_gene: TRBV12-3/TRBV12-4
CDR3aa: ASTTGQVIDTQY

j_gene: TRBJ1-5
len: 15
d_gene: .
v_gene: TRBV12-3/TRBV12-4
CDR3aa: ASSFGWGGPGNQPQH

j_gene: TRBJ2-7
len: 11
d_gene: TRBD1
v_gene: TRBV19
CDR3aa: ASSDRGSYEQY

j_gene: TRBJ2-1
len: 10
d_gene: .
v_gene: TRBV7-3
CDR3aa: ASSITSNEQF

j_gene: TRBJ2-5
len: 12
d_gene: .
v_gene: TRBV6-2/TRBV6-3
CDR3aa: ASSASGVGETQY